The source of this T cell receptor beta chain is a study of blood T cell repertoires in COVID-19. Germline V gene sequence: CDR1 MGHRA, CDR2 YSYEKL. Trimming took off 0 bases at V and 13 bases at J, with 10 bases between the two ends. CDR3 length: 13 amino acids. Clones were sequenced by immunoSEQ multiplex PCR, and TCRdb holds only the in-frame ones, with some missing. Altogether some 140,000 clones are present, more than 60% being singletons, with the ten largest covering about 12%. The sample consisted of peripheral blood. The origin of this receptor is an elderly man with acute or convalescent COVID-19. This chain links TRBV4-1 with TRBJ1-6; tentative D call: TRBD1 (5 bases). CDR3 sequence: CASSQERGSPLHF. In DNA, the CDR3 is TGCGCCAGCAGCCAAGAGCGGGGGTCCCCCCTCCACTTT.